One and the same sample provided the 30 T cell receptor beta chains below, sequenced in a study of a mutant IDH1 vaccine in newly diagnosed glioma. This table comes from immunoSEQ multiplex PCR, and its TCRdb copy is limited to in-frame clones, with some not included. The data contain about 65,000 clones, 70% to 90% of them singletons. Time point here: week 23, last vaccination. The investigators gave 300 ug of mutant IDH1 20-mer peptide in each vaccine dose, together with topical imiquimod. The antigens of these receptors remain unknown. The sequencing used PBMCs, collected from a glioma patient whose treatment included an IDH1 peptide vaccine. These receptors all come from a man aged 30 to 39 with glioma.

The V gene is TRBV19, the J gene TRBJ2-6; 15 positions agree with TRBD2. Germline-derived CDR1 and CDR2 are LNHDA and SQIVND (reference sequence). The CDR3 runs 20 residues. V lost 1 base and J lost 0; bases outside the gene matches: 4. The DNA of the CDR3 is TGTGCCAGTAGTATAGCGGGACTAGCGGGGGGCCTCTCTGGGGCCAACGTCCTGACTTTC. Translation gives CASSIAGLAGGLSGANVLTF.

This clone was detected a few times. The chain uses TRBV10-2 and TRBJ1-2, with D possibly matching TRBD1 (5 bases). This CDR3 comprises 12 residues. Germline V gene data show CDR1 as WSHSY and CDR2 as SAAADI. V was pared by 10 bases and J by 4 bases, with 13 bases between. This CDR3 reads CATVGDGYGYTF. In nucleotides, the CDR3 is TGCGCCACCGTGGGGGACGGCTATGGCTACACCTTC.

The genes are TRBV7-6 and TRBJ2-2; D ambiguous. Germline values: CDR1 SGHVS, CDR2 FNYEAQ. V gave up 4 bases and J gave up 2 bases, with 5 bases separating them. The CDR3 totals 13 residues. For the CDR3, the DNA is TGTGCCAGCAGCTCCAGAAACACCGGGGAGCTGTTTTTT. The encoded protein is CASSSRNTGELFF. The entire variable domain, with the rest obtained from reference TRBV7-6 and TRBJ2-2, is as follows: GAGVSQSPRYKVTKRGQDVALRCDPISGHVSLYWYRQALGQGPEFLTYFNYEAQQDKSGLPNDRFSAERPEGSISTLTIQRTEQRDSAMYRCASSSRNTGELFFGEGSRLTVL.

This clone was seen only once. Other DNA sequences within the sample encode an identical CDR3. V usage is TRBV2 and J usage is TRBJ2-7; D is uncertain. CDR3 size: 12 residues. Germline loops: CDR1 SNHLY, CDR2 FYNNEI. With 6 bases removed from V and 0 bases from J, the gap between germline ends came to 6 bases. CDR3 DNA: TGTGCCAGCAGCGTTAGCTCCTACGAGCAGTACTTC. Its protein is CASSVSSYEQYF. The full variable domain, with the rest looked up from reference TRBV2 and TRBJ2-7, is EPEVTQTPSHQVTQMGQEVILRCVPISNHLYFYWYRQILGQKVEFLVSFYNNEISEKSEIFDDQFSVERPDGSNFTLKIRSTKLEDSAMYFCASSVSSYEQYFGPGTRLTVT.

This sequence joins TRBV5-6 and TRBJ1-1; 12 positions match TRBD1. The CDR3 contains 19 residues. The junction had 17 bases not matched to a gene; V was cut back by 4 bases and J by 4 bases. Germline values: CDR1 SGHDT, CDR2 YYEEEE. CDR3 protein: CASSLMWDRGRRHGTEAFF. CDR3 nucleotide sequence: TGTGCCAGCAGCCTGATGTGGGACAGGGGGCGACGGCACGGCACTGAAGCTTTCTTT.

The rearrangement uses TRBV7-9 and TRBJ1-2; a possible D gene is TRBD1 (5 bases). The CDR3 is 13 residues long. Trimming shortened V by 5 bases and J by 4 bases, and 11 bases separated the two germline ends. Germline CDR1 and CDR2: SEHNR and FQNEAQ (reference sequence). This chain's CDR3 is CASSAQGSYGYTF. The CDR3 coding sequence is TGTGCCAGCAGCGCGCAGGGCTCCTATGGCTACACCTTC. Supplemented by reference TRBV7-9 and TRBJ1-2, the full variable domain reads DTGVSQNPRHKITKRGQNVTFRCDPISEHNRLYWYRQTLGQGPEFLTYFQNEAQLEKSRLLSDRFSAERPKGSFSTLEIQRTEQGDSAMYLCASSAQGSYGYTFGSGTRLTVV.

The chain has TRBV23-1 and TRBJ2-3; D is ambiguous. TRBV23-1 is an ORF, with its function uncertain. The V gene lost 3 bases and the J gene lost 4 bases, with 11 bases spanning the gap. CDR3 length: 14 amino acids. The CDR3 DNA follows: TGCGCCAGCAGTCATTGGTCCCACCCAGATACGCAGTATTTT. Its translation is CASSHWSHPDTQYF.

V is TRBV5-1 and J is TRBJ1-6, with TRBD1 matching over 7 bases. V was pared by 0 bases and J by 4 bases, with 4 bases of the junction left unmatched. From germline, CDR1 is SGHRS and CDR2 YFSETQ. The CDR3 is made up of 16 amino acids. The CDR3 bases are TGCGCCAGCAGCTTGGCCGGGACAGCGTATAATTCACCCCTCCACTTT. This gives the protein CASSLAGTAYNSPLHF.

This clone was counted only a few times. Other DNA variants within this sample encode the same CDR3. The chain has TRBV19 and TRBJ1-5; D is ambiguous. The CDR3 runs 12 residues. Trimming removed 4 bases at V and 3 bases at J, with 4 bases between. Germline loops: CDR1 LNHDA, CDR2 SQIVND (reference sequence). CDR3 sequence reads: CASSKINQPQHF. The CDR3 DNA is TGTGCCAGTAGTAAAATCAATCAGCCCCAGCATTTT. The full variable domain, completed using reference TRBV19 and TRBJ1-5, is DGGITQSPKYLFRKEGQNVTLSCEQNLNHDAMYWYRQDPGQGLRLIYYSQIVNDFQKGDIAEGYSVSREKKESFPLTVTSAQKNPTAFYLCASSKINQPQHFGDGTRLSIL.

The chain employs TRBV27 and TRBJ2-5; possible D gene TRBD2, 6 bases. This CDR3 has 18 amino acids. Trimming left V 6 bases short and J 4 bases short, with 27 bases between. CDR1 and CDR2 from the germline V gene are MNHEY and SMNVEV (reference sequence). The CDR3 coding sequence is TGTGCCAGCAGCTCTCCGGCGCGGGGTGCGGGCCCCACAGAGACCCAGTACTTC. Translated: CASSSPARGAGPTETQYF.

The CDR3 reads CASSIDLGQDPMNTEAFF. The CDR3 region has the DNA TGTGCCAGTAGTATAGATCTGGGACAGGACCCCATGAACACTGAAGCTTTCTTT. The chain employs TRBV19 and TRBJ1-1, with 8 bases aligning to TRBD1. The CDR3 is 18 amino acids. CDR1 and CDR2 (germline): LNHDA, SQIVND (reference sequence). The ends lost 0 bases at V and 0 bases at J; junction bases unmatched: 9.

This sequence joins TRBV9 and TRBJ2-1; TRBD2 matches 10 bases. CDR1 is SGDLS, CDR2 YYNGEE, per germline. J was trimmed by 9 bases and V by 4 bases; bases with no gene match: 19. The CDR3 is 18 residues long. The CDR3: CASSPGGASGGPLGEQFF. CDR3 coding DNA: TGTGCCAGCAGCCCGGGTGGGGCTAGCGGGGGCCCTTTAGGTGAGCAGTTCTTC.

Details on this clone: This specimen includes other DNA sequences encoding the same CDR3. V usage is TRBV6-4 and J usage is TRBJ2-3; 13 nucleotides agree with TRBD2. Germline CDR1 reads MRHNA; CDR2 reads SNTAGT. The CDR3 is 14 amino acids. With V trimmed by 4 bases and J by 6 bases, 1 base remained unmatched. The CDR3 nucleotides read TGTGCCAGCAGTGGGACTAGCGGGGGTGATACGCAGTATTTT. This translates into CASSGTSGGDTQYF.

The genes are TRBV10-2 and TRBJ2-1; TRBD2 matches at 14 bases. This CDR3 spans 19 amino acids. J lost 3 bases, V lost 3 bases, and 10 bases had no gene match. Germline-derived CDR1 and CDR2 are WSHSY and SAAADI. CDR3 in amino acids: CASSELRLAGGLGYNEQFF. CDR3 nucleotide sequence: TGCGCCAGCAGTGAATTAAGACTAGCGGGGGGGCTCGGCTACAATGAGCAGTTCTTC.

This clone was detected only a few times. The V call is TRBV7-6, the J call TRBJ2-2, with D maybe TRBD1 (5 bases). V gave up 0 bases and J gave up 4 bases, with 12 bases separating them. This CDR3 is 16 amino acids long. Germline V lookup: CDR1 SGHVS, CDR2 FNYEAQ. CDR3 in amino acids: CASSLAQDGPTGELFF. As DNA, the CDR3 is TGTGCCAGCAGCTTAGCACAGGACGGTCCCACCGGGGAGCTGTTTTTT.

The rearrangement links TRBV10-3 to TRBJ1-5; TRBD1 might be the D (6 bases). CDR3 length: 15 amino acids. CDR1 and CDR2 from the germline V gene are ENHRY and SYGVKD. Trimming pared 4 bases from V and 7 bases from J, leaving 17 bases between. As DNA, the CDR3 is TGTGCCATCAGTGGGGACGGGGGGCAAAGCCAGCCCCAGCATTTT. It is translated as CAISGDGGQSQPQHF.

Note on this clone: One end of the junction fails to match germline, which may point to a read error. Other DNA sequences in this sample translate to the same CDR3. CDR3: CASRVNQAKNIQYF. The CDR3 DNA is TGTGCCAGCAGAGTCAACCAAGCCAAAAACATTCAGTACTTC. The J gene is TRBJ2-4, the V gene TRBV5-1, with D unresolved. This CDR3 contains 14 residues. CDR1 and CDR2 from the germline V gene are SGHRS and YFSETQ.

The chain couples TRBV5-1 to TRBJ2-3; D unclear. The V gene's germline CDR1 is SGHRS and CDR2 YFSETQ. The CDR3 sequence is 11 residues long. Trimming cost V 0 bases and J 6 bases, with 2 bases left between them. CDR3 region: CASSLADTQYF. CDR3 nucleotides: TGCGCCAGCAGCTTGGCGGATACGCAGTATTTT. Supplemented by reference TRBV5-1 and TRBJ2-3, the full variable domain reads KAGVTQTPRYLIKTRGQQVTLSCSPISGHRSVSWYQQTPGQGLQFLFEYFSETQRNKGNFPGRFSGRQFSNSRSEMNVSTLELGDSALYLCASSLADTQYFGPGTRLTVL.

This sequence joins TRBV11-2 and TRBJ2-4; a possible D gene is TRBD2 (5 bases). Looked up from germline, CDR1 is SGHAT and CDR2 is FQNNGV. V lost 6 bases, J lost 6 bases, and 15 bases lay in between. The CDR3 consists of 14 residues. CDR3 bases: TGTGCCAGCAGTCCCGGGGTAGGGCGAAACATTCAGTACTTC. Translation gives CASSPGVGRNIQYF.

This chain links TRBV5-1 with TRBJ2-5; tentatively, D is TRBD1 (5 bases). Germline loops: CDR1 SGHRS, CDR2 YFSETQ. The V end was cut by 1 base, the J end by 1 base, with 8 bases between. The CDR3 spans 14 residues. The CDR3 loop reads CASSLFRVQETQYF. The CDR3, as DNA: TGCGCCAGCAGCTTGTTCAGGGTCCAAGAGACCCAGTACTTC. Looking up the rest from reference TRBV5-1 and TRBJ2-5 gives the full variable domain: KAGVTQTPRYLIKTRGQQVTLSCSPISGHRSVSWYQQTPGQGLQFLFEYFSETQRNKGNFPGRFSGRQFSNSRSEMNVSTLELGDSALYLCASSLFRVQETQYFGPGTRLLVL.

The CDR3 sequence: CASGRAADTQYF. The CDR3 nucleotides read TGTGCCAGCGGCCGGGCCGCAGATACGCAGTATTTT. The chain combines TRBV5-5 with TRBJ2-3; D unresolved. V lost 7 bases and J lost 4, with 10 bases in between. This CDR3 comprises 12 residues. Germline-derived CDR1 and CDR2 are SGHKS and YYEKEE (reference sequence).

The count of this clone is one. The chain is built from TRBV7-9 and TRBJ1-1; D perhaps matches TRBD1 (6 bases). The CDR3 covers 16 residues. Germline V gene lookup returns CDR1 SEHNR and CDR2 FQNEAQ (reference sequence). V lost 4 bases and J lost 0, with 15 bases in between. This CDR3 reads CASSSRQALMNTEAFF. The DNA of the CDR3 is TGTGCCAGCAGCTCTCGACAGGCCCTAATGAACACTGAAGCTTTCTTT.

The chain has TRBV5-4 and TRBJ1-4; maybe TRBD1 (6 bases). Germline V lookup: CDR1 SGHNT, CDR2 YYREEE (reference sequence). Between the trimmed V and J ends, which lost 2 bases and 0 bases, there was a span of 8 bases. The CDR3 totals 15 residues. In nucleotides, the CDR3 is TGTGCCAGCAGCTTCGGACAGACAACTAATGAAAAACTGTTTTTT. Residues: CASSFGQTTNEKLFF.

The CDR3 bases are TGTGCCAGCAGTGAAAGGACCGGTAGAAGTGAAGCTTTCTTT. Translation: CASSERTGRSEAFF. The chain links TRBV2 to TRBJ1-1; D uncertain. This CDR3 has 14 amino acids. Trimming removed 2 bases from V and 7 bases from J, with 14 bases in between. Germline CDR1 is SNHLY and CDR2 is FYNNEI. Using reference TRBV2 and TRBJ1-1 for the parts outside the CDR3, the full variable domain is EPEVTQTPSHQVTQMGQEVILRCVPISNHLYFYWYRQILGQKVEFLVSFYNNEISEKSEIFDDQFSVERPDGSNFTLKIRSTKLEDSAMYFCASSERTGRSEAFFGQGTRLTVV.

The genes are TRBV5-1 and TRBJ1-5; the D is unclear. The CDR3 extends over 13 amino acids. Trimming removed 0 bases at V and 3 bases at J, with 4 bases between. Germline-derived CDR1 and CDR2 are SGHRS and YFSETQ. CDR3 DNA: TGCGCCAGCAGCTTGGAAGCCAATCAGCCCCAGCATTTT. Protein product: CASSLEANQPQHF. Full variable domain (outside the CDR3, taken from reference TRBV5-1 and TRBJ1-5): KAGVTQTPRYLIKTRGQQVTLSCSPISGHRSVSWYQQTPGQGLQFLFEYFSETQRNKGNFPGRFSGRQFSNSRSEMNVSTLELGDSALYLCASSLEANQPQHFGDGTRLSIL.

This clone showed up just a few times. The chain joins TRBV15 to TRBJ1-4, with no clear D. The germline V gene encodes CDR1 LNHNV and CDR2 YYDKDF (reference sequence). The CDR3 is made up of 15 amino acids. The V end was cut by 1 base, the J end by 6 bases, with 12 bases between. The CDR3 region is CATSRALRDDEKLFF. As DNA, the CDR3 is TGTGCCACCAGCAGAGCCTTACGGGATGATGAAAAACTGTTTTTT.

The chain joins TRBV2 to TRBJ2-7, with a tentative D call TRBD2 (6 bases). Germline V gene lookup returns CDR1 SNHLY and CDR2 FYNNEI. Trimming stripped 8 bases from V and 3 bases from J, with 20 bases between. The CDR3 length is 15 residues. The CDR3 spells CASVRSMEGNYEQYF. The CDR3 DNA follows: TGTGCCAGCGTAAGATCGATGGAGGGGAACTACGAGCAGTACTTC. The complete variable domain, with remaining parts taken from reference TRBV2 and TRBJ2-7, reads EPEVTQTPSHQVTQMGQEVILRCVPISNHLYFYWYRQILGQKVEFLVSFYNNEISEKSEIFDDQFSVERPDGSNFTLKIRSTKLEDSAMYFCASVRSMEGNYEQYFGPGTRLTVT.

This rearrangement joins TRBV18 to TRBJ2-5; 10 bases map to TRBD1. Germline assignment: CDR1 KGHSH and CDR2 LQKENI. With V trimmed by 2 bases and J by 7 bases, 4 bases remained unmatched. CDR3 size: 14 residues. The CDR3 protein is CASSPGTGDRTQYF. In DNA, the CDR3 is TGTGCCAGCTCACCAGGGACAGGGGACAGGACCCAGTACTTC.

Here the CDR3 DNA reads TGTGCCAGCAGCCTCGGCGGGGGCCAGTTTAGGACGAAGTTAACTGCAAACTACAATGAGCAGTTCTTC. Amino acid sequence: CASSLGGGQFRTKLTANYNEQFF. The chain combines TRBV4-2 with TRBJ2-1; TRBD2 might be the D (7 bases). The CDR3 extends over 23 amino acids. Germline lookup yields CDR1 LGHNA and CDR2 YNFKEQ. V was cut by 4 bases and J by 3 bases, with 37 bases left in between.

This chain connects TRBV5-6 to TRBJ1-5; maybe TRBD1 (6 bases). Trimming removed 6 bases at V and 3 bases at J, with 13 bases between. The CDR3 consists of 14 residues. Germline V lookup: CDR1 SGHDT, CDR2 YYEEEE. The CDR3 DNA reads as TGTGCCAGCATGTCCAGGGGCGTCAATCAGCCCCAGCATTTT. Encoded protein: CASMSRGVNQPQHF.